The 18 T cell receptor beta chains reported below all come from one sample, sequenced in a study of shared clonotypes between healthy human individuals. The assay was immunoSEQ multiplex PCR, and TCRdb's table has in-frame clones only and misses some. Found here are a few million clones, roughly nine tenths of them singletons; the top ten hold about 0.13%. The sample taken for sequencing was naive CD4+ T cells sorted from blood. The subset was: CD45RA+ positively selected. The receptors were sampled from a young man in good health.

The chain recombines TRBV21-1 with TRBJ1-4. TRBV21-1 is shown as a pseudogene. The CDR3 spans 12 residues. The CDR3 nucleotides are TGTGCCAGCAGCAAAGAACGTGAAAAACTGTTTTTT. Translated, it gives CASSKEREKLFF.

V usage is TRBV28 and J usage is TRBJ1-5; the D gene is possibly TRBD1 (6 bases). This CDR3 has 13 residues. V dropped 7 bases and J dropped 4 bases, with 11 bases sitting between them. Germline CDR1 reads MDHEN; CDR2 reads SYDVKM. The CDR3 sequence is CASNTGRNQPQHF. The CDR3 nucleotides are TGTGCCAGCAACACAGGGCGGAATCAGCCCCAGCATTTT.

The V gene is TRBV20-1, the J gene TRBJ2-1; weak D call: TRBD2 (5 bases). CDR3 length: 11 residues. Per germline, CDR1 DFQATT and CDR2 SNEGSKA (reference sequence). The V and J ends lost 3 bases and 8 bases respectively, with 8 bases between them. The CDR3 nucleotides read TGCAGTGCTAGTATGCGGGATGAGCAGTTCTTC. Amino acid sequence: CSASMRDEQFF.

The CDR3 loop reads CASSGLAGGGRETQYF. CDR3 nucleotide sequence: TGTGCCAGCAGTGGACTAGCGGGAGGGGGTCGGGAGACCCAGTACTTC. The V gene is TRBV2, the J gene TRBJ2-5; 14 bases are shared with TRBD2. CDR3 length: 16 residues. Germline V CDR1 and CDR2: SNHLY, FYNNEI. V lost 4 bases and J lost 5; bases outside the gene matches: 6.

This chain joins TRBV6-5 and TRBJ2-7, with TRBD1 matching over 8 bases. This CDR3 comprises 15 residues. Trimming cost V 6 bases and J 0 bases; bases outside gene matches: 7. The V gene's germline CDR1 is MNHEY and CDR2 SVGAGI. DNA of the CDR3: TGTGCCAGCAGCCCCAGGGGGCGGGACTCCTACGAGCAGTACTTC. This gives the protein CASSPRGRDSYEQYF.

The rearrangement uses TRBV30 and TRBJ1-4, with a weak D call TRBD1 (6 bases). The V end was cut by 4 bases, the J end by 8 bases, with 14 bases between. Germline CDR1 is GTSNPN and CDR2 is SVGIG (reference sequence). The CDR3 length is 13 residues. The CDR3 region is CAWNGGIGEKLFF. In DNA form, the CDR3 reads TGTGCCTGGAATGGGGGCATAGGCGAAAAACTGTTTTTT.

Here the CDR3 DNA reads TGTGCCAGCAGTTTTAGCGGGAGGGAGACCCAGTACTTC. Its protein product is CASSFSGRETQYF. V is TRBV7-2 and J is TRBJ2-5; 10 nucleotides agree with TRBD2. V was pared by 6 bases and J by 5 bases, with 3 bases of the junction left unmatched. The V gene's germline CDR1 is SGHTA and CDR2 FQGNSA. CDR3 length: 13 residues.

Details on this clone: In the same sample, other DNA sequences code for this CDR3. This sequence joins TRBV18 and TRBJ2-7, with 14 bases fitting TRBD2. The germline CDR1 and CDR2 sequences are KGHSH and LQKENI. The CDR3 is made up of 15 amino acids. Trimming cost V 2 bases and J 4 bases; bases outside gene matches: 1. This CDR3 is CASSPGTSGSYEQYF. The CDR3 DNA is TGTGCCAGCTCACCAGGGACTAGCGGGAGTTACGAGCAGTACTTC. Variable domain in full (rest from reference TRBV18 and TRBJ2-7): NAGVMQNPRHLVRRRGQEARLRCSPMKGHSHVYWYRQLPEEGLKFMVYLQKENIIDESGMPKERFSAEFPKEGPSILRIQQVVRGDSAAYFCASSPGTSGSYEQYFGPGTRLTVT.

The J gene is TRBJ1-3, the V gene TRBV19, with 7 bases identical to TRBD1. The length of the CDR3 is 16 residues. Germline trimming cut 5 bases from V and 0 bases from J; bases unmatched to any gene: 7. Per the germline V gene, CDR1 is LNHDA and CDR2 is SQIVND (reference sequence). CDR3: CASSSGQEPSGNTIYF. As DNA, the CDR3 is TGTGCCAGTAGTTCCGGACAGGAACCCTCTGGAAACACCATATATTTT. Together with reference TRBV19 and TRBJ1-3, the CDR3 gives the full variable domain: DGGITQSPKYLFRKEGQNVTLSCEQNLNHDAMYWYRQDPGQGLRLIYYSQIVNDFQKGDIAEGYSVSREKKESFPLTVTSAQKNPTAFYLCASSSGQEPSGNTIYFGEGSWLTVV.

The V call is TRBV27, the J call TRBJ2-7, with TRBD2 matching 8 bases. CDR1 is MNHEY, CDR2 SMNVEV, per germline (reference sequence). With V trimmed by 5 bases and J by 1 base, 7 bases remained unmatched. This CDR3 spans 15 amino acids. As DNA, the CDR3 is TGTGCCAGCAGTAATTCGGGACTAGGGTCCTACGAGCAGTACTTC. This translates into CASSNSGLGSYEQYF.

This clone showed up just once. V and J are TRBV23-1 and TRBJ2-2; TRBD1 aligns across 8 bases. TRBV23-1 is known as an ORF, though its function is uncertain. This CDR3 spans 16 amino acids. V dropped 4 bases and J dropped 4; count of bases not matched to a gene: 8. The CDR3 here is CASSRRRGLFTGELFF. The CDR3 nucleotides read TGCGCCAGCAGTCGGCGCAGGGGGCTGTTCACCGGGGAGCTGTTTTTT.

CDR3 residues: CASSLFGQGRINEQFF. The CDR3 DNA sequence: TGTGCCAGCAGTTTATTCGGACAGGGGCGGATCAATGAGCAGTTCTTC. V is TRBV28 and J is TRBJ2-1; 9 nucleotides agree with TRBD1. The V and J ends lost 1 base and 6 bases, in that order; junction bases with no gene match: 7. This CDR3 is built from 16 residues. Germline V lookup: CDR1 MDHEN, CDR2 SYDVKM.

A remark on this clone: The same CDR3 can be traced to other DNA sequences in this sample. CDR3 nucleotides: TGTGCCAGCAGCTTGGGACAGGGCTACGAGCAGTACTTC. Translation gives CASSLGQGYEQYF. This chain links TRBV6-6 with TRBJ2-7; 9 nucleotides match TRBD1. The CDR3 contains 13 residues. CDR1 MNHNY and CDR2 SVGAGI come from the germline V gene (reference sequence). The V and J ends lost 6 bases and 3 bases, in that order; junction bases with no gene match: 3.

CDR3 protein: CASRRGQGATEAFF. CDR3 nucleotide sequence: TGTGCCAGCAGACGAGGACAGGGAGCCACTGAAGCTTTCTTT. V usage is TRBV5-4 and J usage is TRBJ1-1; 8 nucleotides line up with TRBD1. Germline CDR1 is SGHNT and CDR2 is YYREEE (reference sequence). Unmatched junction bases numbered 7, after V lost 5 bases and J lost 4 bases. The CDR3 totals 14 residues.

A few counts support this clone. The sample carries other DNA sequences with the same CDR3. The rearrangement joins TRBV5-6 to TRBJ1-1; D call uncertain. CDR3 length: 13 amino acids. Germline V gives CDR1 SGHDT, CDR2 YYEEEE. Trimming took 2 bases from V and 0 from J, leaving 5 bases between them. The CDR3: CASSLALNTEAFF. The CDR3 DNA reads TGTGCCAGCAGCTTAGCACTGAACACTGAAGCTTTCTTT.

The chain combines TRBV28 with TRBJ1-1; D remains ambiguous. Germline V gene sequence: CDR1 MDHEN, CDR2 SYDVKM. The CDR3 length is 15 residues. Between the trimmed V and J ends, which lost 3 bases and 0 bases, there was a span of 11 bases. This CDR3 reads CASSFIRYMNTEAFF. The DNA for the CDR3 is TGTGCCAGCAGTTTCATCAGGTATATGAACACTGAAGCTTTCTTT.

Worth noting for this clone: Within the sample, other DNA sequences also encode this same CDR3. The V and J genes are TRBV7-2 and TRBJ2-7, with 10 bases lining up with TRBD2. Trimming cost V 1 base and J 7 bases; bases outside gene matches: 4. Germline CDR1 SGHTA, CDR2 FQGNSA. The CDR3 sequence is 14 residues long. CDR3: CASSLGTSGGEQYF. In DNA, the CDR3 is TGTGCCAGCAGCTTAGGGACTAGCGGTGGGGAGCAGTACTTC. The variable domain in full, completed from reference TRBV7-2 and TRBJ2-7, reads GAGVSQSPSNKVTEKGKDVELRCDPISGHTALYWYRQSLGQGLEFLIYFQGNSAPDKSGLPSDRFSAERTGGSVSTLTIQRTQQEDSAVYLCASSLGTSGGEQYFGPGTRLTVT.

Turning to this clone: Other DNA sequences in the same sample also yield this CDR3. The chain uses TRBV6-5 and TRBJ2-2; D may be TRBD1 (5 bases). CDR3 size: 14 residues. The germline V gene encodes CDR1 MNHEY and CDR2 SVGAGI. Trimming stripped 5 bases from V and 1 base from J, with 8 bases between. The CDR3 nucleotides are TGTGCCAGCAGTCGAGACAGGAACACCGGGGAGCTGTTTTTT. It codes for CASSRDRNTGELFF.